Following are 22 T cell receptor beta chains from one sample sequenced in a study of OX40 agonist ivuxolimab in advanced cancers. Library method: the immunoSEQ multiplex PCR assay. Drawn from immuneACCESS, this table holds only the in-frame rearrangements with V and J called that TCRdb kept. Clones are partly lost; checked studies trace under half to an unresolved V gene and leave the rest unexplained. A total of roughly 42,000 clones appear in this sample, less than 90% of them only once. 9% to 14% of the sample is taken by the ten largest. The sequenced sample was CD4+ or CD8+ T cells sorted from blood, obtained in a trial of the OX40 agonist ivuxolimab. The receptors come from an adult with an advanced solid tumor such as melanoma, head and neck, liver or kidney cancer.

The sample holds one count of this clone. The chain has TRBV5-5 and TRBJ1-1; a possible D gene is TRBD1 (5 bases). With 4 bases removed from V and 1 base from J, the gap between germline ends came to 17 bases. The CDR3 totals 16 residues. Germline assignment: CDR1 SGHKS and CDR2 YYEKEE (reference sequence). Written as DNA, the CDR3 is TGTGCCAGCAGCCCCCGGTCGGGGGGAACGAACACTGAAGCTTTCTTT. It is translated as CASSPRSGGTNTEAFF.

V gene TRBV13 combines with J gene TRBJ2-4, with 8 positions matching TRBD1. V lost 0 bases to trimming and J lost 6 bases; unmatched junction nucleotides: 4. CDR3 size: 15 residues. Germline V CDR1 and CDR2: PRHDT, FYEKMQ (reference sequence). The DNA for the CDR3 is TGTGCCAGCAGCTTAGGTGCAGGGGGCAGAAACATTCAGTACTTC. The encoded protein is CASSLGAGGRNIQYF. Full variable domain (remainder filled in from reference TRBV13 and TRBJ2-4): AAGVIQSPRHLIKEKRETATLKCYPIPRHDTVYWYQQGPGQDPQFLISFYEKMQSDKGSIPDRFSAQQFSDYHSELNMSSLELGDSALYFCASSLGAGGRNIQYFGAGTRLSVL.

The chain employs TRBV7-9 and TRBJ1-6; weak D call: TRBD1 (6 bases). V was pared by 0 bases and J by 10 bases, with 13 bases between. In germline, CDR1 is SEHNR, CDR2 FQNEAQ (reference sequence). This CDR3 is 15 amino acids long. For the CDR3, the DNA is TGTGCCAGCAGCTTAGCACAGGGAGGGAACTCACCCCTCCACTTT. Translated: CASSLAQGGNSPLHF.

The chain is built from TRBV9 and TRBJ2-1; the match to TRBD2 covers 7 bases. V was clipped by 2 bases and J by 3 bases; unmatched bases: 14. The CDR3 spans 18 residues. Germline CDR1 and CDR2: SGDLS and YYNGEE. CDR3 residues: CASSVGVGLRGNYNEQFF. The DNA of the CDR3 is TGTGCCAGCAGCGTGGGTGTGGGTTTGCGGGGGAACTACAATGAGCAGTTCTTC.

The chain employs TRBV9 and TRBJ2-2; D call uncertain. CDR1 is SGDLS, CDR2 YYNGEE, per germline. The CDR3 has 15 amino acids. The V and J ends lost 0 bases and 3 bases respectively, with 9 bases between them. The CDR3 sequence: CASSVDQKDTGELFF. CDR3 coding DNA: TGTGCCAGCAGCGTAGACCAGAAGGACACCGGGGAGCTGTTTTTT.

The chain is built from TRBV27 and TRBJ2-2; no definite D call. CDR1 and CDR2 from the germline V gene are MNHEY and SMNVEV (reference sequence). V dropped 3 bases and J dropped 4 bases, with 3 bases sitting between them. The CDR3 consists of 12 residues. The CDR3: CASSLGTGELFF. CDR3 DNA: TGTGCCAGCAGTTTGGGCACCGGGGAGCTGTTTTTT.

The chain employs TRBV18 and TRBJ2-4, with D maybe TRBD1 (5 bases). Trimming pared 4 bases from V and 6 bases from J, leaving 7 bases between. Per the germline V gene, CDR1 is KGHSH and CDR2 is LQKENI. CDR3 size: 12 residues. CDR3 loop: CASSQGLNIQYF. CDR3 DNA sequence: TGTGCCAGCTCACAGGGGTTAAACATTCAGTACTTC. Based on the CDR3 plus reference TRBV18 and TRBJ2-4, the full variable domain is NAGVMQNPRHLVRRRGQEARLRCSPMKGHSHVYWYRQLPEEGLKFMVYLQKENIIDESGMPKERFSAEFPKEGPSILRIQQVVRGDSAAYFCASSQGLNIQYFGAGTRLSVL.

The chain uses TRBV10-3 and TRBJ2-7; D possibly corresponds to TRBD1 (6 bases). In germline, CDR1 is ENHRY, CDR2 SYGVKD. This CDR3 contains 15 residues. The V end was cut by 6 bases, the J end by 0 bases, with 15 bases between. The DNA of the CDR3 is TGTGCCATCAGACCACAGGGTTGGAGCTCCTACGAGCAGTACTTC. It translates to CAIRPQGWSSYEQYF.

V gene TRBV9 combines with J gene TRBJ2-3, with TRBD2 matching 9 bases. Trimming removed 0 bases from V and 7 bases from J; junction bases left unmatched: 12. The CDR3 is made up of 17 amino acids. Germline V gene lookup returns CDR1 SGDLS and CDR2 YYNGEE. CDR3 DNA: TGTGCCAGCAGCGTAGGTCCAGCTAGCGGGGAAGGGAATACGCAGTATTTT. Protein: CASSVGPASGEGNTQYF.

Judged by abundance, this clone is medium-sized. The chain uses TRBV10-2 and TRBJ2-1, with TRBD2 matching 11 bases. V was clipped by 4 bases and J by 8 bases; unmatched bases: 7. Germline lookup yields CDR1 WSHSY and CDR2 SAAADI. This CDR3 region has 15 residues. The CDR3 loop reads CASSVGTSGTHEQFF. The DNA for the CDR3 is TGCGCCAGCAGTGTAGGGACTAGCGGTACGCATGAGCAGTTCTTC.

The genes are TRBV11-2 and TRBJ1-4; the D is unclear. The germline V and J ends were trimmed by 5 bases and 8 bases, with 12 bases remaining between them. CDR1 is SGHAT and CDR2 is FQNNGV in the germline V gene. This CDR3 is built from 13 residues. The CDR3 loop reads CASSPGLGEKLFF. The CDR3 DNA reads as TGTGCCAGCAGCCCCGGGCTTGGGGAAAAACTGTTTTTT.

The chain is built from TRBV6-5 and TRBJ2-2; D gene unclear. The CDR3 runs 15 residues. Germline V CDR1 and CDR2: MNHEY, SVGAGI. Trimming cost V 2 bases and J 1 base, with 8 bases left between them. CDR3: CASSYPPVNTGELFF. As DNA, the CDR3 is TGTGCCAGCAGTTACCCGCCCGTGAACACCGGGGAGCTGTTTTTT.

This rearrangement joins TRBV28 to TRBJ2-6, with a tentative D call TRBD1 (5 bases). The germline gives CDR1 MDHEN, CDR2 SYDVKM. Trimming shortened V by 7 bases and J by 1 base, and 14 bases separated the two germline ends. This CDR3 spans 16 amino acids. The CDR3 region has the DNA TGTGCCAGCACCCCCCGGCAGGGTTCTGGGGCCAACGTCCTGACTTTC. Protein product: CASTPRQGSGANVLTF.

This clone counts as medium-sized. The chain has TRBV11-2 and TRBJ2-5, with D tentatively TRBD1 or TRBD2 (7 bases each). Germline CDR1 reads SGHAT; CDR2 reads FQNNGV. The CDR3 runs to 15 residues. Deletions cut 4 bases from V and 5 bases from J, with 17 bases between. CDR3 protein: CASSSPQGGKETQYF. In DNA form, the CDR3 reads TGTGCCAGCAGCTCCCCGCAGGGGGGGAAGGAGACCCAGTACTTC.

The chain is built from TRBV4-1 and TRBJ1-1, with D possibly matching TRBD1 (5 bases). Germline V gives CDR1 MGHRA, CDR2 YSYEKL. The CDR3 length is 13 residues. The germline V and J ends were trimmed by 8 bases and 5 bases, with 15 bases remaining between them. The CDR3 is CASAKWAGTEAFF. The CDR3 nucleotides read TGCGCCAGCGCTAAATGGGCAGGGACTGAAGCTTTCTTT.

The chain joins TRBV18 to TRBJ1-5; 7 bases fit TRBD1. Germline V CDR1 and CDR2: KGHSH, LQKENI. The V segment lost 5 bases and the J segment 0 bases; nucleotides outside the gene matches: 7. The CDR3 spans 16 residues. The CDR3 loop reads CASSVTGEYSNQPQHF. DNA for the CDR3: TGTGCCAGCTCAGTAACAGGGGAGTATAGCAATCAGCCCCAGCATTTT.

This rearrangement joins TRBV27 to TRBJ2-1; perhaps TRBD1 as D (6 bases). CDR3 length: 14 residues. V lost 2 bases and J 4 bases, leaving 9 bases between the germline ends. Per germline, CDR1 MNHEY and CDR2 SMNVEV (reference sequence). In nucleotides, the CDR3 is TGTGCCAGCAGTTTAGGGACAATTTACAATGAGCAGTTCTTC. Its protein product is CASSLGTIYNEQFF.

A word on this clone: A much larger clone lies a single base off, so this may be a read error. V is TRBV5-1 and J is TRBJ2-7, with D uncertain. Looked up from germline, CDR1 is SGHRS and CDR2 is YFSETQ. The CDR3 spans 11 residues. V was clipped by 3 bases and J by 0 bases, with 1 base between them. As DNA, the CDR3 is TGCGCCAGCAGCTCCTCCTACGAGCAGTACTTC. As protein: CASSSSYEQYF. The whole variable domain, remainder taken from reference TRBV5-1 and TRBJ2-7, is KAGVTQTPRYLIKTRGQQVTLSCSPISGHRSVSWYQQTPGQGLQFLFEYFSETQRNKGNFPGRFSGRQFSNSRSEMNVSTLELGDSALYLCASSSSYEQYFGPGTRLTVT.

V usage is TRBV4-3 and J usage is TRBJ2-5, with D tentatively TRBD1 (6 bases). This CDR3 is built from 16 residues. The V gene lost 0 bases and the J gene lost 5 bases, with 16 bases spanning the gap. The germline V gene has CDR1 LGHNA and CDR2 YSLEER. CDR3 sequence: CASSQDRQGIRETQYF. Here the CDR3 DNA reads TGCGCCAGCAGCCAAGATAGGCAGGGGATAAGGGAGACCCAGTACTTC.

With respect to this clone: Compared with germline, one end of the junction differs, possibly owing to a read error. This chain uses TRBV7-7 with TRBJ2-2; D is possibly TRBD1 (5 bases). Germline V gene sequence: CDR1 SSHAT, CDR2 FNYEAQ (reference sequence). CDR3 length: 15 amino acids. The DNA of the CDR3 is TGTGCTAGCAGCCCGGACATCTCGAACACCGGGGAGCTGTTTTTT. Encoded protein: CASSPDISNTGELFF.

The genes are TRBV5-5 and TRBJ2-7; no reliable D call. CDR1 is SGHKS and CDR2 is YYEKEE in the germline V gene (reference sequence). The CDR3 totals 14 residues. The V end was cut by 4 bases, the J end by 0 bases, with 11 bases between. The CDR3 reads CASSEFADSYEQYF. The CDR3 bases are TGTGCCAGCAGCGAGTTTGCAGACTCCTACGAGCAGTACTTC.

The chain is built from TRBV4-1 and TRBJ2-5; D is perhaps TRBD2 (6 bases). Trimming cost V 2 bases and J 3 bases, with 10 bases left between them. Germline values: CDR1 MGHRA, CDR2 YSYEKL. The CDR3 consists of 14 residues. Written as DNA, the CDR3 is TGCGCCAGCAGCCAACCGGGACTTGAAGAGACCCAGTACTTC. Amino acid sequence: CASSQPGLEETQYF.